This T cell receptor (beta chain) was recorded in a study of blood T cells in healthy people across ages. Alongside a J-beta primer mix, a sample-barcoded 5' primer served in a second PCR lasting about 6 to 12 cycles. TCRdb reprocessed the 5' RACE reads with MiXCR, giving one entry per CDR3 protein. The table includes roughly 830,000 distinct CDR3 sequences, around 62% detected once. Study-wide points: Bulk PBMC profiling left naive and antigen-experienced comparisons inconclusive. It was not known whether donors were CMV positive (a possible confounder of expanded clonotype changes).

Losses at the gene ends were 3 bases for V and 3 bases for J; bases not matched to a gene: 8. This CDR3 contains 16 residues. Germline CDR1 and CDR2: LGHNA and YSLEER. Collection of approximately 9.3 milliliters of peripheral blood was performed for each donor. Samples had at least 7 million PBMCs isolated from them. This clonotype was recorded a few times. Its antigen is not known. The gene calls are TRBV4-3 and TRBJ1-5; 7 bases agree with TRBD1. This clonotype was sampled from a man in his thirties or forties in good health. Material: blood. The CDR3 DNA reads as TGCGCCAGCAGCCAGGGCCCGGACAGGTTCAATCAGCCCCAGCATTTT. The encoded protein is CASSQGPDRFNQPQHF.